These T cell receptor beta chains were read from a single sample in a study of cytomegalovirus exposure and HLA in healthy donors. This table comes from immunoSEQ multiplex PCR, and its TCRdb copy is limited to in-frame clones, with some not included. The sample lists around 150,000 clones; around two thirds were seen once. The sample was PBMCs. These receptors all come from a man aged 30 to 39 in good health and CMV-seropositive. Both conserved end residues are part of each CDR3. A D gene is named only where the DNA matches it firmly. Clone size is not always given. Where it is, it says once, few, many or a class for expanded clones.

d_call j_call clone_size v_call cdr3_nt cdr3_aa
TRBD2 TRBJ2-7 NA TRBV4-2 TGTGCCAGCAGCACCCTAGCGGGGTCCGGCGGTTCCTACGAGCAGTACTTC CASSTLAGSGGSYEQYF
NA TRBJ2-2 NA TRBV5-1 TGCGCCAGCACCCCAATCTTCCGGGACACAATCACCGGGGAGCTGTTTTTT CASTPIFRDTITGELFF
NA TRBJ2-5 few TRBV27 TGTGCCAGCAGTTCCCCCCTCCAAGAGACCCAGTACTTC CASSSPLQETQYF
TRBD2 TRBJ2-2 NA TRBV30 TGTGCCTGGGACGCTCGGACTAGCGCGACGAACACCGGGGAGCTGTTTTTT CAWDARTSATNTGELFF
NA TRBJ2-2 NA TRBV2 TGTGCCAGCAGAGAGGGACTCCCGGCCGGGGAGCTGTTTTTT CASREGLPAGELFF
TRBD1 TRBJ2-6 NA TRBV19 TGTGCCAGTAGGGGGACAGGGGGCGTGGCCGGGGCCAACGTCCTGACTTTC CASRGTGGVAGANVLTF
TRBD1 TRBJ1-2 NA TRBV29-1 TGCAGCGTTGAAGATCCGGGACAGGGTGGGGCTTGGGGTGGCTACACCTTC CSVEDPGQGGAWGGYTF
NA TRBJ2-7 NA TRBV7-2 TGTGCCAGCAGCCGCCAGACTACAGGGTTCTACGAGCAGTACTTC CASSRQTTGFYEQYF
NA TRBJ1-1 NA TRBV6-5 TGTGCCAGCAGTTTGTCAGGCGTGGACACTGAAGCTTTCTTT CASSLSGVDTEAFF
NA TRBJ1-2 few TRBV5-4 TGTGCCAGCAGCTCGGGGGGCGCGTGGGGCTACACCTTC CASSSGGAWGYTF
TRBD1 TRBJ1-5 NA TRBV19 TGTGCCAGTAGCCAAGACAGGGGGCCGGATCAGCCCCAGCATTTT CASSQDRGPDQPQHF
NA TRBJ2-7 NA TRBV10-2 TGCGCCAGCACTCCGGGACAACGATACGAGCAGTACTTC CASTPGQRYEQYF
NA TRBJ2-7 NA TRBV6-6 TGTGCCAGCAGTTCTCGCAGGAATCACGAGCAGTACTTC CASSSRRNHEQYF
TRBD1 TRBJ1-1 NA TRBV30 TGTGCCTGGAGGGGCCTGGACAGGGCTTCGAGCACTGAAGCTTTCTTT CAWRGLDRASSTEAFF
TRBD1 TRBJ2-7 NA TRBV5-1 TGCGCCAGCAGCTTTGGGACAGGGGGTTCCTACGAGCAGTACTTC CASSFGTGGSYEQYF
NA TRBJ1-5 NA TRBV29-1 TGCAGCGTTGAGTTCGGCCGGGGCAATCAGCCCCAGCATTTT CSVEFGRGNQPQHF